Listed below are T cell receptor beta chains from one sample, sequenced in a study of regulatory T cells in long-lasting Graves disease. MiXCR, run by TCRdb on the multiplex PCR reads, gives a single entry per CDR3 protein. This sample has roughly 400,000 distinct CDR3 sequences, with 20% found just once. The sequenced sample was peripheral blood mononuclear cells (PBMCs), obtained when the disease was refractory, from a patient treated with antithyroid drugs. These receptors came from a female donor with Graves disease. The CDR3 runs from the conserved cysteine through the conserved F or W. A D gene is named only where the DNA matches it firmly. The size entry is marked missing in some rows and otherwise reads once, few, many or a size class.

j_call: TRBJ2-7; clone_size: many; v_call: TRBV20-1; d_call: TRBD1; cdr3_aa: CSAMGQGGEQYF; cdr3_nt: TGCAGTGCGATGGGACAGGGGGGCGAGCAGTACTTC
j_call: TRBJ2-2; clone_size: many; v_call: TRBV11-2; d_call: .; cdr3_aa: CASSLGASGTGELFF; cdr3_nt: TGTGCCAGCAGCTTAGGGGCCAGCGGAACCGGGGAGCTGTTTTTT
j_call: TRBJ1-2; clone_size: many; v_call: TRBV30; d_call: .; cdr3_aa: CAWGGGIGYTF; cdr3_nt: TGTGCCTGGGGAGGAGGGATCGGCTACACCTTC
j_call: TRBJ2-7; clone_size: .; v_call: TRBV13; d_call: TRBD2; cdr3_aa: CASTIKHPSGITYEQYF; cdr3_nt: TGTGCCAGCACCATAAAACACCCTAGCGGGATAACCTACGAGCAGTACTTC
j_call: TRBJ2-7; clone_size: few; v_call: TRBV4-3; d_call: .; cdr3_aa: CASSQDLGVLGEQYF; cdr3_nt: TGCGCCAGCAGCCAAGATCTTGGGGTTCTTGGGGAGCAGTACTTC
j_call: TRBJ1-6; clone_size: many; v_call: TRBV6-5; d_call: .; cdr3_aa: CASSYLSRTSPLHF; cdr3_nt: TGTGCCAGCAGTTACCTATCGCGAACTTCACCCCTCCACTTT
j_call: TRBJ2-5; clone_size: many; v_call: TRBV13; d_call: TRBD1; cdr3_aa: CASSFLQGQTQYF; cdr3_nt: TGTGCCAGCAGCTTTCTACAGGGGCAGACCCAGTACTTC
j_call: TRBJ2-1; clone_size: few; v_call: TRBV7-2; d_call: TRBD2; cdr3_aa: CASSTPRTQVGGNEQFF; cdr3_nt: TGTGCCAGCAGCACCCCCAGAACCCAGGTCGGGGGGAATGAGCAGTTCTTC
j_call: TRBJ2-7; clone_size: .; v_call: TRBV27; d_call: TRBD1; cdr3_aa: CASSLTWQGAYEQYF; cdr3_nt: TGTGCCAGCAGTTTAACGTGGCAGGGGGCCTACGAGCAGTACTTC
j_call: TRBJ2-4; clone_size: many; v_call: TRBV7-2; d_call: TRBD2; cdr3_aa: CASSPAEKGSGRAGYIQYF; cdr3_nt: TGTGCCAGCAGCCCCGCCGAGAAAGGTAGCGGGAGGGCCGGGTACATTCAGTACTTC
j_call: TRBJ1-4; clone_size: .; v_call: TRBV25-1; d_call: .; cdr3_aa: CASSETSVANEKLFF; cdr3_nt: TGTGCCAGCAGTGAAACTTCTGTGGCTAATGAAAAACTGTTTTTT
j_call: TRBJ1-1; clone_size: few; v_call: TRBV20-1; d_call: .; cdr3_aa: CSAREGITEAFF; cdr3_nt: TGCAGTGCTAGAGAAGGTATCACTGAAGCTTTCTTT
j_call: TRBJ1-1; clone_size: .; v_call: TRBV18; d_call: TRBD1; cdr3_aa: CASSPGQDLNTEAFF; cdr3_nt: TGTGCCAGCTCCCCTGGACAGGACTTGAACACTGAAGCTTTCTTT
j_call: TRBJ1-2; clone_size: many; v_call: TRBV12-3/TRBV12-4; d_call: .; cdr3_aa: CASTRTAKAYYGYTF; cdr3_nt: TGTGCCAGCACCCGCACAGCGAAAGCCTACTATGGCTACACCTTC
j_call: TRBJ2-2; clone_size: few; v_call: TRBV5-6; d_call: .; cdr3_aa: CASSLGMDTGELFF; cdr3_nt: TGTGCCAGCAGCTTGGGTATGGACACCGGGGAGCTGTTTTTT
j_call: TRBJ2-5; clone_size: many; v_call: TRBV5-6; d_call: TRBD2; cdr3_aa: CASSLTVGLAELQETQYF; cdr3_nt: TGTGCCAGCAGCTTGACAGTGGGACTAGCGGAACTCCAAGAGACCCAGTACTTC
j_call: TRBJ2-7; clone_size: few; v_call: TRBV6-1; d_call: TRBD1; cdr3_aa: CASTRTGGRDEQYF; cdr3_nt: TGTGCCAGCACCCGGACAGGGGGCAGGGACGAGCAGTACTTC
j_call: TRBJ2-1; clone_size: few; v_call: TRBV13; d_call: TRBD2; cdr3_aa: CASSSTSGSSYNEQFF; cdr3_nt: TGTGCCAGCAGCTCAACTAGCGGGAGCTCCTACAATGAGCAGTTCTTC
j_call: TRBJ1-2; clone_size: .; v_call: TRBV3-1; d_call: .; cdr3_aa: CASSPRQKINYGCTF; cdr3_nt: TGTGCCAGCAGCCCCCGACAGAAAATAAACTATGGCTGCACCTTC
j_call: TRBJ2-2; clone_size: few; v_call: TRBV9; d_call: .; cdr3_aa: CASSVGIGNTGELFF; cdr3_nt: TGTGCCAGCAGCGTAGGGATCGGGAACACCGGGGAGCTGTTTTTT
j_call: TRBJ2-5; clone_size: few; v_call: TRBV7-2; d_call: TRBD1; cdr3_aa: CASSPLTGGVGVQETQYF; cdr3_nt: TGTGCCAGCAGCCCGCTGACAGGGGGCGTCGGGGTACAAGAGACCCAGTACTTC
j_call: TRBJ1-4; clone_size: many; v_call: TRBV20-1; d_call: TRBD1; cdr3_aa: CSARNDRGGEKLFF; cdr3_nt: TGCAGTGCTAGAAATGACAGGGGAGGGGAAAAACTGTTTTTT
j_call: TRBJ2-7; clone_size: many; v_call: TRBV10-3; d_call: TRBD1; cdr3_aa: CATFWGQGSSYEQYF; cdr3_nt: TGTGCCACGTTCTGGGGACAGGGCAGCTCCTACGAGCAGTACTTC
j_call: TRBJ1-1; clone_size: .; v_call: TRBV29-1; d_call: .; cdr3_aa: CSVEVGVTEVFF; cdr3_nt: TGCAGCGTTGAAGTAGGGGTCACTGAAGTTTTCTTT
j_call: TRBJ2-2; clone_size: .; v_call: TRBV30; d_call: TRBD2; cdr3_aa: CAGQTIAGGPYTGELFF; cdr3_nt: TGTGCCGGACAAACTATAGCGGGAGGGCCGTACACCGGGGAGCTGTTTTTT
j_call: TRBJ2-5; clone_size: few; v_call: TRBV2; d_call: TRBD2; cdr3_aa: CASGGLAGGSETQYF; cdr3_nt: TGTGCCAGCGGGGGACTAGCGGGAGGAAGTGAGACCCAGTACTTC
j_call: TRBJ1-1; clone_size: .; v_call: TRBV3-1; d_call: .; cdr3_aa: CASSPSRASEAFF; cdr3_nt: TGTGCCAGCAGCCCCTCCCGAGCGTCTGAAGCTTTCTTT
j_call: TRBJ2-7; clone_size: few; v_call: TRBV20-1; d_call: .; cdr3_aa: CSASATRERPPYEQYF; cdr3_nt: TGCAGTGCTAGTGCAACCCGTGAGAGACCACCCTACGAGCAGTACTTC
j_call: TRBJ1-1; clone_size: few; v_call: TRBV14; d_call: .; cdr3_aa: CASSQAHSSTEAFF; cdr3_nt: TGTGCCAGCAGCCAAGCCCACTCTTCTACTGAAGCTTTCTTT
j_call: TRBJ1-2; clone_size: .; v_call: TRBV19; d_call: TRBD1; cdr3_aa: CASTSPGDSNNYGYTF; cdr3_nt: TGTGCCAGTACTTCACCCGGGGACAGCAATAACTATGGCTACACCTTC
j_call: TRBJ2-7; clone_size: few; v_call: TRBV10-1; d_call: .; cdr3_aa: CASSESGRVSEQYF; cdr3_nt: TGCGCCAGCAGTGAGTCGGGCAGGGTAAGCGAGCAGTACTTC
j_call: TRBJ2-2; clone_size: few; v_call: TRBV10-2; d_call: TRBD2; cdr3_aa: CASSFGTSGAGTGELFF; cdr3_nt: TGCGCCAGCAGTTTCGGGACTAGCGGAGCCGGCACCGGGGAGCTGTTTTTT
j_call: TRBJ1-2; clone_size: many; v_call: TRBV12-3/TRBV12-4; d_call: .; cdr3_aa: CASSFRAGINYGYTF; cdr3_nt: TGTGCCAGCAGTTTTCGGGCAGGGATTAACTATGGCTACACCTTC
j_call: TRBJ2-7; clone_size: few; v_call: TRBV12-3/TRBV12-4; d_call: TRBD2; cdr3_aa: CASGTSGSSYEQYF; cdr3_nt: TGTGCCAGCGGGACTAGCGGCAGCTCCTACGAGCAGTACTTC
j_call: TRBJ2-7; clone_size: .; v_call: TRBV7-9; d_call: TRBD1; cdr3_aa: CASRGQYEQYF; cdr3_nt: TGTGCCAGCCGGGGACAGTACGAGCAGTACTTC
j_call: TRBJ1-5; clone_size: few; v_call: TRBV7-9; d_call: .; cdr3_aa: CASSKTGQGNQPQHF; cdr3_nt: TGTGCCAGCAGCAAAACCGGACAAGGCAATCAGCCCCAGCATTTT
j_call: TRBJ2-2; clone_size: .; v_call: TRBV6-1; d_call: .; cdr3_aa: CASSEFSAGGELFF; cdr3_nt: TGTGCCAGCAGTGAGTTCAGTGCCGGCGGGGAGCTGTTTTTT
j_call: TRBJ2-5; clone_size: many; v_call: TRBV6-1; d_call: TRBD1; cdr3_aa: CASRRQGAGLETQYF; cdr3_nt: TGTGCCAGCAGGCGGCAGGGGGCCGGGTTGGAGACCCAGTACTTC
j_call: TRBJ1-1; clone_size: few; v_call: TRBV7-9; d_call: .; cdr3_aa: CASSASLVEAFF; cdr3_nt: TGTGCCAGCAGCGCCTCCCTGGTGGAGGCTTTCTTT